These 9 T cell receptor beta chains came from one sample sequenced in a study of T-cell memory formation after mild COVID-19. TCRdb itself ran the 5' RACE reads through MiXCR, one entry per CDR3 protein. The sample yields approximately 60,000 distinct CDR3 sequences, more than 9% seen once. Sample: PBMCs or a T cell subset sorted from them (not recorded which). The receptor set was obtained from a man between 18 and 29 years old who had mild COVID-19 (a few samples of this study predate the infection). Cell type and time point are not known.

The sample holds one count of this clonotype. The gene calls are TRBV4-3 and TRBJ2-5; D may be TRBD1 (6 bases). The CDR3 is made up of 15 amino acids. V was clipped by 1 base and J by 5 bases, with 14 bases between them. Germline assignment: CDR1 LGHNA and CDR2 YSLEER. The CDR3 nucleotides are TGCGCCAGCAGCCAAGCGCAGGGGTTCGGGGAGACCCAGTACTTC. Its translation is CASSQAQGFGETQYF.

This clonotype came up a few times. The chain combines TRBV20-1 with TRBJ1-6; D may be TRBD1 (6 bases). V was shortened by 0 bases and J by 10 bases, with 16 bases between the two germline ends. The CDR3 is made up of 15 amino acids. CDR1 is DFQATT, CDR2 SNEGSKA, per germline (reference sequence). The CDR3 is CSARDLQGTRSPLHF. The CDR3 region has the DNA TGCAGTGCTAGAGATCTCCAGGGGACGAGATCACCCCTCCACTTT.

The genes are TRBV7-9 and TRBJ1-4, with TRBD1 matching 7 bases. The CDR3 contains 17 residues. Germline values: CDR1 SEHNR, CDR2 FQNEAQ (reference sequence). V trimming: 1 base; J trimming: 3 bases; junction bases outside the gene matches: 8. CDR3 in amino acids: CASSLGDSTGANEKLFF. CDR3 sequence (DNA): TGTGCCAGCAGCTTAGGGGACAGTACGGGAGCTAATGAAAAACTGTTTTTT. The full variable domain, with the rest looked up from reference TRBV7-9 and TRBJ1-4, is DTGVSQNPRHKITKRGQNVTFRCDPISEHNRLYWYRQTLGQGPEFLTYFQNEAQLEKSRLLSDRFSAERPKGSFSTLEIQRTEQGDSAMYLCASSLGDSTGANEKLFFGSGTQLSVL.

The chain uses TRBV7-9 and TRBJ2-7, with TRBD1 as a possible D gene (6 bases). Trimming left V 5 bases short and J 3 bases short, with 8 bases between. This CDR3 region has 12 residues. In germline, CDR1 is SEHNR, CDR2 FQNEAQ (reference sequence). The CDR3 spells CASSAQGYEQYF. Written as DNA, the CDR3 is TGTGCCAGCAGCGCACAGGGCTACGAGCAGTACTTC.

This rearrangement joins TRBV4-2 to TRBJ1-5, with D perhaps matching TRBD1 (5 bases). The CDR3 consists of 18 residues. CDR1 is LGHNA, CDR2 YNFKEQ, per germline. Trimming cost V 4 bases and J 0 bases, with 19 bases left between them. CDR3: CASSLSLGTSHSNQPQHF. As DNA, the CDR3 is TGTGCCAGCAGCCTTAGTCTCGGGACCAGTCATAGCAATCAGCCCCAGCATTTT.

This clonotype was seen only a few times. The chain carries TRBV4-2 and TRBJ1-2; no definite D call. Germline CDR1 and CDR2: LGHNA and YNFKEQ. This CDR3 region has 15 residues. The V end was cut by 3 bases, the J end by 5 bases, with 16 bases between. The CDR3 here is CASSQDDTATYGYTF. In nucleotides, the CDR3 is TGTGCCAGCAGCCAGGATGACACCGCCACATATGGCTACACCTTC.

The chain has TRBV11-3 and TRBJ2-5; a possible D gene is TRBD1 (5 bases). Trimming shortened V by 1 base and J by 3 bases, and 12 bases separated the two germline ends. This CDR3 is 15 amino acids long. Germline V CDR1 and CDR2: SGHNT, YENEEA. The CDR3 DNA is TGTGCCAGCAGCTTAGGGCCAGGGAAGGAAGAGACCCAGTACTTC. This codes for CASSLGPGKEETQYF.

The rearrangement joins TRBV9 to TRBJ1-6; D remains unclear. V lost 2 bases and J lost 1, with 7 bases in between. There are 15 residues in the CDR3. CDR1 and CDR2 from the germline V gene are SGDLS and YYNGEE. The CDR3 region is CASSVTGSYNSPLHF. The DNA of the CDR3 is TGTGCCAGCAGCGTCACGGGGTCCTATAATTCACCCCTCCACTTT.

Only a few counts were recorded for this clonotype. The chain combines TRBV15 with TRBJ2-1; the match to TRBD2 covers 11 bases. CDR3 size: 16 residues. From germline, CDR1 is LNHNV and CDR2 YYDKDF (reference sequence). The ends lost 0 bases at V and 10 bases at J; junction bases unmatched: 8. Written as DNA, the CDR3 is TGTGCCACCAGCAGAGATTCCGGGACTAGCGGTAAGGAGCAGTTCTTC. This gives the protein CATSRDSGTSGKEQFF.